The entry below gives a single TCR beta chain sequence along with its context. Its antigen is as yet unknown. The authors ran a second PCR of 7 to 11 cycles using a sample-barcoded 5' primer and a J-beta primer mix. Using its own MiXCR run on the 5' RACE reads, TCRdb lists one record per CDR3 protein. The data hold about 1,600,000 distinct CDR3 sequences, with 42% observed a single time. These data belong to a study of blood T cells in healthy people across ages. General study findings and limits: The recorded TCR beta diversity per million T cells decreased in a roughly linear manner with age.

Germline V lookup: CDR1 LGHNA, CDR2 YNFKEQ. The CDR3 covers 14 residues. Trimming left V 2 bases short and J 12 bases short, with 20 bases between. The receptor comes from a woman aged 18 to 35 in good health. The chain couples TRBV4-2 to TRBJ2-7; D possibly corresponds to TRBD1 (6 bases). Sequencing input: blood. The CDR3 DNA sequence: TGTGCCAGCAGCCAATTCCCCGGACAGAACATTCGGTACTTC. Its protein is CASSQFPGQNIRYF.